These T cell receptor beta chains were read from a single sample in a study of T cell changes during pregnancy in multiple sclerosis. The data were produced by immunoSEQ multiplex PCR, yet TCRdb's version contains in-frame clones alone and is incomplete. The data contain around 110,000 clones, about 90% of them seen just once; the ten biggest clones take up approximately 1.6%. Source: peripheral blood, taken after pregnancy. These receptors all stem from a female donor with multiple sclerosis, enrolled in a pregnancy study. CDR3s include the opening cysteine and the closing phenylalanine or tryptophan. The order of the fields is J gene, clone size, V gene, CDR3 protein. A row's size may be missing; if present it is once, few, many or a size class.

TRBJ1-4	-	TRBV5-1	CASSLTRATNEKLFF
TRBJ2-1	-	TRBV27	CASSLYREGNEQFF
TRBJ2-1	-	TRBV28	CASTLRSGLSPAYNEQFF
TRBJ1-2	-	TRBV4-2	CASSPGSPTGEGYTF
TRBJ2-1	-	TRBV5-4	CASSALSGPYNEQFF
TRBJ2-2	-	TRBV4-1	CASSQLRNTGELFF
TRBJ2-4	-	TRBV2	CASSDWGQIDF
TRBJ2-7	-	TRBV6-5	CASSYSGQRYEQYF
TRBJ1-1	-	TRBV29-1	CSAGFANTEAFF
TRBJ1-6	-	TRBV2	CASREGGARSPLHF
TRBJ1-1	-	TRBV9	CASSPGGQGSNTEAFF
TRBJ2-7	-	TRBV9	CASSVGGGAYEQYF
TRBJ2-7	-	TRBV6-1	CASRMIRGSYEQYF
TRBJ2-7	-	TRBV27	CASSLGGKGYEQYF
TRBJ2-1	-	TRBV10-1	CASSELRLAGGRNEQFF
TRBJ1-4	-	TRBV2	CASKSGTGYEKLFF
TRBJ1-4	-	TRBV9	CASSVGQANEKLFF
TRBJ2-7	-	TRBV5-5	CASSARTVTSSYEQYF
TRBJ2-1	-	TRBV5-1	CASSLVGTGTYNEQFF
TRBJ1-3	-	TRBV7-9	CAGAPRDGSSGNTIYF
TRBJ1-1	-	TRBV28	CASSRLGWGGLNTEAFF
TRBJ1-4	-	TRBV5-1	CASSSGQVNEKLFF
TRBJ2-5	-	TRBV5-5	CASSPTGWPRETQYF
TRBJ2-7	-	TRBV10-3	CAISDPGHSAYEQYF
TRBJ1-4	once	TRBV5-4	CASSRAGPGDEKLFF
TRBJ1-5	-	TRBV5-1	CASSLSPGNQPQHF
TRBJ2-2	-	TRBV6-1	CASSEALDRGVANTGELFF
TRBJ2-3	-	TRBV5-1	CASSLRGGILQYF
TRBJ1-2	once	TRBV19	CASRATGKGDGYTF
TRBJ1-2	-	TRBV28	CASSFMGQYYGYTF
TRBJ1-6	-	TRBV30	CAWSLGGDNSPLHF
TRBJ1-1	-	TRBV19	CASRPNRDKDLFRNTEAFF
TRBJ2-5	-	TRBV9	CASSVDGGQGLKETQYF
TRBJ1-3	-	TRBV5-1	CASSRGQTGNTIYF
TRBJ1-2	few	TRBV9	CASTTLTGGYGYTF
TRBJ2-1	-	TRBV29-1	CSVELQGLYNEQFF
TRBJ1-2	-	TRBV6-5	CASNPGQGAHGYTF
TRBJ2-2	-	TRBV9	CASSVNGSLNTGELFF
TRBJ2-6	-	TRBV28	CASTSGRASLSGANVLTF
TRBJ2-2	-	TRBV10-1	CASSPAVAGVPGELFF
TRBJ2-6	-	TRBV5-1	CASSLELSGANVLTF
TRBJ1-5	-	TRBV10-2	CASSEATARRQPQHF
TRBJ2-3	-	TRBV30	CAWSKAGDTDTQYF
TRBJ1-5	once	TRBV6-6	CASRGGQGVQPQHF
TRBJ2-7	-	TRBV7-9	CASSIIPLGLAGSYEQYF
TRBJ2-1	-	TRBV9	CASSVGRSYNEQFF
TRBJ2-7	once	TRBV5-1	CASSLLPDRKTPHF
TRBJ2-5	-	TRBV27	CASSVGGGKTQYF
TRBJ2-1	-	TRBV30	CAWSGGTGNRNEQFF
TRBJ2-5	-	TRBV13	CASSLGTSGGAKTQYF
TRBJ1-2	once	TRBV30	CAWSVQGYGYTF
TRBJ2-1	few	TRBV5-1	CASSGASGSAYNEQFF
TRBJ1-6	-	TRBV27	CASSYWRGVGNSPLHF